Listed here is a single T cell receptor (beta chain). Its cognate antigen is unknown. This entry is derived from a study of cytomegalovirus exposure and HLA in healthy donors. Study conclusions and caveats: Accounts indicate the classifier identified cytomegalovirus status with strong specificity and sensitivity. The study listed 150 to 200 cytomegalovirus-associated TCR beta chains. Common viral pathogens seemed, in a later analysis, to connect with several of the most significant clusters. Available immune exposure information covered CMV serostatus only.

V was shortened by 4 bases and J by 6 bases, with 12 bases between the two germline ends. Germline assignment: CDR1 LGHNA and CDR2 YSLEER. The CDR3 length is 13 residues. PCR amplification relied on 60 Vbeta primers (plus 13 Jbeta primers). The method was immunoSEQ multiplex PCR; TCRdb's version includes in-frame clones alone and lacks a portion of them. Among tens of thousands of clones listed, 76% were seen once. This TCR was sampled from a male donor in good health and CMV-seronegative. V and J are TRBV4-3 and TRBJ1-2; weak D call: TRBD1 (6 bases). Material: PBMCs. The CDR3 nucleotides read TGCGCCAGCAGCCCAGCGGGGGCGGATGGCTACACCTTC. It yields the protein CASSPAGADGYTF.